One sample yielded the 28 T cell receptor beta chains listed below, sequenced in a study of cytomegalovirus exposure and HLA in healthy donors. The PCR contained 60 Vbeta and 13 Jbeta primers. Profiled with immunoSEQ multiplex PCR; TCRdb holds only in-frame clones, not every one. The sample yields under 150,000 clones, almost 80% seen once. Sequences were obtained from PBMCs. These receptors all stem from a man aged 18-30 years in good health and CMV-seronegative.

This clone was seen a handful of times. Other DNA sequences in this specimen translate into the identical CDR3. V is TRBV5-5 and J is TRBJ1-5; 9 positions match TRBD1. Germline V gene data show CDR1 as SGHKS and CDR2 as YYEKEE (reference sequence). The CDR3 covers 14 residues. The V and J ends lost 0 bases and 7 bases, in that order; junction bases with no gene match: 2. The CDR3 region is CASSLGQGGQPQHF. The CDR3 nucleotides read TGTGCCAGCAGCTTGGGACAGGGGGGACAGCCCCAGCATTTT.

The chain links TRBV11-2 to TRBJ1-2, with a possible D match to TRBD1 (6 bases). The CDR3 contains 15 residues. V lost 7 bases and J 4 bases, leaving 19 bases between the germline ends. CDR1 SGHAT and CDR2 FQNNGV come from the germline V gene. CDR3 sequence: CASTSPRGGFYGYTF. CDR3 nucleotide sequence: TGTGCCAGCACCTCCCCAAGGGGGGGTTTCTATGGCTACACCTTC.

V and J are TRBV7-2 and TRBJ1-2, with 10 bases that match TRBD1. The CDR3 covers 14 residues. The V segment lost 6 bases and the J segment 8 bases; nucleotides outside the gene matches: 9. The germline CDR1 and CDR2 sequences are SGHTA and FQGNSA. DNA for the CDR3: TGTGCCAGCAGGCAGACAGGGGGCGCAGGAGGCTACACCTTC. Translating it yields CASRQTGGAGGYTF. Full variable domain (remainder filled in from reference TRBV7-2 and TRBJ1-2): GAGVSQSPSNKVTEKGKDVELRCDPISGHTALYWYRQSLGQGLEFLIYFQGNSAPDKSGLPSDRFSAERTGGSVSTLTIQRTQQEDSAVYLCASRQTGGAGGYTFGSGTRLTVV.

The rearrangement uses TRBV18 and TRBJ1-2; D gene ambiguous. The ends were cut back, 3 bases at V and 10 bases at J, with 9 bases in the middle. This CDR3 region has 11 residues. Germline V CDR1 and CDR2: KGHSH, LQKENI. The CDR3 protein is CASSPVVDYTF. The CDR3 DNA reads TGTGCCAGCTCACCCGTAGTTGACTACACCTTC.

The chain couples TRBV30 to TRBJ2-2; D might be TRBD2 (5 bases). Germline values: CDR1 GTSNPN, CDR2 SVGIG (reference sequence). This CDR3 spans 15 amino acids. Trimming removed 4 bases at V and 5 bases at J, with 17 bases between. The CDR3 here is CAWILTAGSTGELFF. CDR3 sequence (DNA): TGTGCCTGGATTCTAACGGCGGGTTCAACCGGGGAGCTGTTTTTT.

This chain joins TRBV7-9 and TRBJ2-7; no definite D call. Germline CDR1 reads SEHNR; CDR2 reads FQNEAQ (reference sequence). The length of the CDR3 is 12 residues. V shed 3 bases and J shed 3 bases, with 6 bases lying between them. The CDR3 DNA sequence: TGTGCCAGCAGCTTGTGGAGCTACGAGCAGTACTTC. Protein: CASSLWSYEQYF.

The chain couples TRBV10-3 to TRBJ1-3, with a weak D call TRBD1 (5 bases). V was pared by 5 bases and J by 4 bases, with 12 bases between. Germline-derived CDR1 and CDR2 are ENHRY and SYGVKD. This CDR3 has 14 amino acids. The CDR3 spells CAISPPGPGNTIYF. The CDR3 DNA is TGTGCCATCAGTCCCCCAGGGCCGGGAAACACCATATATTTT.

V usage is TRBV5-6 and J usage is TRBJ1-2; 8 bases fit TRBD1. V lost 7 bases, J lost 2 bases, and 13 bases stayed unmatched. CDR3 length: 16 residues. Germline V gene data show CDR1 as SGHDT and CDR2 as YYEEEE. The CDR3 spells CASRPRGRWGNYGYTF. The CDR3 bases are TGTGCCAGCCGACCCAGGGGGCGTTGGGGAAACTATGGCTACACCTTC.

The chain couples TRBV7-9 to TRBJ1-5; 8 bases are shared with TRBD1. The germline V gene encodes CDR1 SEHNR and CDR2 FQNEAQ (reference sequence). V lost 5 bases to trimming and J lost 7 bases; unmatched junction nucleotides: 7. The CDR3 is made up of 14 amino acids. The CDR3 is CASSQDRAGQPQHF. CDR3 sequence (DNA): TGTGCCAGCAGCCAGGACAGGGCAGGGCAGCCCCAGCATTTT.

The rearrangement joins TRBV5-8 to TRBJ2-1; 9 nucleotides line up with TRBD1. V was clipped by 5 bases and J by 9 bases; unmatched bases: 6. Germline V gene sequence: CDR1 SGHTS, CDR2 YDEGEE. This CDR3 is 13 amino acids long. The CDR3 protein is CASRGQGLGEQFF. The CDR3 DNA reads TGTGCCAGCAGGGGACAGGGTCTAGGTGAGCAGTTCTTC.

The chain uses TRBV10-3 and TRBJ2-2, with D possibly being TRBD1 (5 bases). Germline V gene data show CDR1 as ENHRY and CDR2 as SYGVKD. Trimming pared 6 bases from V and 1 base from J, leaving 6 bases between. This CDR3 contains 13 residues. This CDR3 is CAIRTGNTGELFF. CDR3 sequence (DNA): TGTGCCATCAGAACAGGGAACACCGGGGAGCTGTTTTTT.

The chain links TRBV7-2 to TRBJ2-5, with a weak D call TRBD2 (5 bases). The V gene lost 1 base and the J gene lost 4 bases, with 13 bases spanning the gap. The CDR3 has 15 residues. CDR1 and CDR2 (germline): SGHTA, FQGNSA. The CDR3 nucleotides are TGTGCCAGCAGCTTAGTGTCCGGGAAGGGAGAGACCCAGTACTTC. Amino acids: CASSLVSGKGETQYF. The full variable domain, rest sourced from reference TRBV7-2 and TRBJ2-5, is GAGVSQSPSNKVTEKGKDVELRCDPISGHTALYWYRQSLGQGLEFLIYFQGNSAPDKSGLPSDRFSAERTGGSVSTLTIQRTQQEDSAVYLCASSLVSGKGETQYFGPGTRLLVL.

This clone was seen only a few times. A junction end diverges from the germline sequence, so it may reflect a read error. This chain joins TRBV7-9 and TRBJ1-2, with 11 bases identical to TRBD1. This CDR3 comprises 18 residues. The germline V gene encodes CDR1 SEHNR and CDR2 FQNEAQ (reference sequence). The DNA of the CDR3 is TGTTCCAGCAGCGCGAAAGAGGCGGGACAGGGGGACCCCTATGGCTACACCTTC. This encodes CSSSAKEAGQGDPYGYTF. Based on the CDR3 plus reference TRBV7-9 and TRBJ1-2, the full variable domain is DTGVSQNPRHKITKRGQNVTFRCDPISEHNRLYWYRQTLGQGPEFLTYFQNEAQLEKSRLLSDRFSAERPKGSFSTLEIQRTEQGDSAMYLCSSSAKEAGQGDPYGYTFGSGTRLTVV.

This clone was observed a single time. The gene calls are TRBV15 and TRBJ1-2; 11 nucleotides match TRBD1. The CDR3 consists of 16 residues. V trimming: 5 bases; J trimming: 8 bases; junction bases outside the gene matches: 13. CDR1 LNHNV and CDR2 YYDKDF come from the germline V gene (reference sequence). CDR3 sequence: CATSRGAGQGAWGYTF. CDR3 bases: TGTGCCACCAGCCGAGGGGCCGGACAGGGGGCGTGGGGCTACACCTTC.

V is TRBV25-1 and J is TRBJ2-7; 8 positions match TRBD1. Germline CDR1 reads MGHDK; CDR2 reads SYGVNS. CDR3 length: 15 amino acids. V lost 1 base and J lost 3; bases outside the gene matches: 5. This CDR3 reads CASSELDRDGYEQYF. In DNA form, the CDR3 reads TGTGCCAGCAGTGAATTGGACAGGGACGGCTACGAGCAGTACTTC.

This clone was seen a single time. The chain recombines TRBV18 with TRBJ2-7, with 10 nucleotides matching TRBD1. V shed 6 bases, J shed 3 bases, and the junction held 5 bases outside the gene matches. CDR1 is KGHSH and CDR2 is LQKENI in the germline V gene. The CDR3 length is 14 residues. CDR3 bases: TGTGCCAGCTCTCCGGGACAGGGGCTCTACGAGCAGTACTTC. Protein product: CASSPGQGLYEQYF. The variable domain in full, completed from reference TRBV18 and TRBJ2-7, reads NAGVMQNPRHLVRRRGQEARLRCSPMKGHSHVYWYRQLPEEGLKFMVYLQKENIIDESGMPKERFSAEFPKEGPSILRIQQVVRGDSAAYFCASSPGQGLYEQYFGPGTRLTVT.

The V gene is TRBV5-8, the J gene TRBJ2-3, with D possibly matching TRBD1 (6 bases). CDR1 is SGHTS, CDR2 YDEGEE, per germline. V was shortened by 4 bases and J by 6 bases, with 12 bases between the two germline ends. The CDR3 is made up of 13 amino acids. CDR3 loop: CASSEQGGDTQYF. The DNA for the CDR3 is TGTGCCAGCAGCGAACAGGGCGGTGATACGCAGTATTTT.

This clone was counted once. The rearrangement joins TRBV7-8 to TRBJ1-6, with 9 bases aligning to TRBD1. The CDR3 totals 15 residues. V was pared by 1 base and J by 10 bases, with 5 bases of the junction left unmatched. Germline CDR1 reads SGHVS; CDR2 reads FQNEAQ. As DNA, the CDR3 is TGTGCCAGCAGCTTAGAGGGACAGGGTTTCTCACCCCTCCACTTT. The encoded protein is CASSLEGQGFSPLHF.

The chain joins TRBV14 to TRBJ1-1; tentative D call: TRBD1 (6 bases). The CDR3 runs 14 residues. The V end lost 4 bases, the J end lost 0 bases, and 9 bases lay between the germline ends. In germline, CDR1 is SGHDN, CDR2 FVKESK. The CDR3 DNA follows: TGTGCCAGCAGCCGAGGGGGACTGAACACTGAAGCTTTCTTT. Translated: CASSRGGLNTEAFF.

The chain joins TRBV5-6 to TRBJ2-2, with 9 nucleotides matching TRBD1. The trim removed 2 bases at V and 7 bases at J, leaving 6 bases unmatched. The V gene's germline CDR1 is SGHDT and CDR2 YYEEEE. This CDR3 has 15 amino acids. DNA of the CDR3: TGTGCCAGCAGCTTAGGACAGGGGCAGGTCGGGGAGCTGTTTTTT. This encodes CASSLGQGQVGELFF. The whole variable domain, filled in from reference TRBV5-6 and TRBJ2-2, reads DAGVTQSPTHLIKTRGQQVTLRCSPKSGHDTVSWYQQALGQGPQFIFQYYEEEERQRGNFPDRFSGHQFPNYSSELNVNALLLGDSALYLCASSLGQGQVGELFFGEGSRLTVL.

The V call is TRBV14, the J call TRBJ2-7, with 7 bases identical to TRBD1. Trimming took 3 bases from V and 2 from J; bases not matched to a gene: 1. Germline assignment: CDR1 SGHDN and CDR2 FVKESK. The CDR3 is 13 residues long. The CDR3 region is CASSQTGPYEQYF. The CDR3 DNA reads TGTGCCAGCAGCCAGACAGGGCCCTACGAGCAGTACTTC. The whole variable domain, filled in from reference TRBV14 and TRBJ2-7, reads EAGVTQFPSHSVIEKGQTVTLRCDPISGHDNLYWYRRVMGKEIKFLLHFVKESKQDESGMPNNRFLAERTGGTYSTLKVQPAELEDSGVYFCASSQTGPYEQYFGPGTRLTVT.

The CDR3 nucleotides read TGTGCCAGCACACCAGGGGTCGAGGTTCCTGAAGCTTTCTTT. It codes for CASTPGVEVPEAFF. The chain couples TRBV6-5 to TRBJ1-1; D may be TRBD1 (6 bases). The CDR3 totals 14 residues. CDR1 is MNHEY, CDR2 SVGAGI, per germline. V dropped 7 bases and J dropped 6 bases, with 18 bases sitting between them.

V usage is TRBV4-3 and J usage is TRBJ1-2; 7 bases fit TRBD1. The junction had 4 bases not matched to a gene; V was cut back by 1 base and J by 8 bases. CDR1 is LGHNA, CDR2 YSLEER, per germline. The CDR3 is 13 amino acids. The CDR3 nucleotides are TGCGCCAGCAGCCAAGCGACAGGGTCGGGCTACACCTTC. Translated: CASSQATGSGYTF.

The CDR3 region is CASSRTREEKLFF. The CDR3 DNA reads TGTGCCAGCAGCCGAACCAGGGAAGAAAAACTGTTTTTT. This chain connects TRBV25-1 to TRBJ1-4; D may be TRBD1 (5 bases). With 6 bases removed from V and 8 bases from J, the gap between germline ends came to 13 bases. The CDR3 consists of 13 residues. Germline CDR1 reads MGHDK; CDR2 reads SYGVNS.

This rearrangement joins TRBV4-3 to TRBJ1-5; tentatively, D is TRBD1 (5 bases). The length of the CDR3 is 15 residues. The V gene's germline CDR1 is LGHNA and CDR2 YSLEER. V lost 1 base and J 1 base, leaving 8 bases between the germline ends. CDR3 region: CASSQVQGSNQPQHF. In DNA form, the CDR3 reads TGCGCCAGCAGCCAAGTTCAGGGAAGCAATCAGCCCCAGCATTTT.

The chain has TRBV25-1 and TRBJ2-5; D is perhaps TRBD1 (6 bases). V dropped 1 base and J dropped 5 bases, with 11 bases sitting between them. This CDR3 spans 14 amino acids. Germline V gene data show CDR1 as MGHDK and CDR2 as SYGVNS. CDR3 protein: CASSESRQGETQYF. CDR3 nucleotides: TGTGCCAGCAGTGAATCCCGGCAGGGGGAGACCCAGTACTTC. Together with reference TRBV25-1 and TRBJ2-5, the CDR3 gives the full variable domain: EADIYQTPRYLVIGTGKKITLECSQTMGHDKMYWYQQDPGMELHLIHYSYGVNSTEKGDLSSESTVSRIRTEHFPLTLESARPSHTSQYLCASSESRQGETQYFGPGTRLLVL.

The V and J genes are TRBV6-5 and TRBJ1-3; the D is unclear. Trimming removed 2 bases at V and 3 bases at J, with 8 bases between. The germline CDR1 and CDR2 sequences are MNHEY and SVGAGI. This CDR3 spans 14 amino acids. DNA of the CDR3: TGTGCCAGCAGTTACCGACATGTTGGAAACACCATATATTTT. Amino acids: CASSYRHVGNTIYF.

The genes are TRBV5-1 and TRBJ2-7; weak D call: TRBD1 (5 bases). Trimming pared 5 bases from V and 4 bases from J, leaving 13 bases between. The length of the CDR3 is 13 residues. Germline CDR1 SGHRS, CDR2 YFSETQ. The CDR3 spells CASSVTDSYEQYF. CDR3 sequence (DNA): TGCGCCAGCAGTGTGACAGACTCTTACGAGCAGTACTTC.